This T cell receptor (beta chain) came from a study of blood T cell repertoires in COVID-19. Whole-study context: Sites in the United States, Italy and Spain provided acute and convalescent COVID-19 samples. The cDNA or gDNA used as material had been derived from T cells, B-cell-depleted T cells, or PBMCs.

The ends were cut back, 5 bases at V and 12 bases at J, with 14 bases in the middle. Germline V CDR1 and CDR2: WSHSY, SAAADI. The CDR3 contains 12 residues. Under the authors' procedure: Researchers report that nucleated cell counts were estimated from reference gene primer amplification. The data were produced by immunoSEQ multiplex PCR, yet TCRdb's version contains in-frame clones alone and is incomplete. For V, J and clone size, that table is used; D and trimming come from the DNA. This table has about 200,000 clones, 84% appearing once. This chain connects TRBV10-2 to TRBJ2-1; perhaps TRBD2 as D (6 bases). Sequenced: peripheral blood. The receptor was derived from a human donor in a cohort sampled during active COVID-19. The CDR3 protein is CASSPTRSAQFF. Here the CDR3 DNA reads TGCGCCAGCAGTCCGACTAGATCAGCGCAGTTCTTC.